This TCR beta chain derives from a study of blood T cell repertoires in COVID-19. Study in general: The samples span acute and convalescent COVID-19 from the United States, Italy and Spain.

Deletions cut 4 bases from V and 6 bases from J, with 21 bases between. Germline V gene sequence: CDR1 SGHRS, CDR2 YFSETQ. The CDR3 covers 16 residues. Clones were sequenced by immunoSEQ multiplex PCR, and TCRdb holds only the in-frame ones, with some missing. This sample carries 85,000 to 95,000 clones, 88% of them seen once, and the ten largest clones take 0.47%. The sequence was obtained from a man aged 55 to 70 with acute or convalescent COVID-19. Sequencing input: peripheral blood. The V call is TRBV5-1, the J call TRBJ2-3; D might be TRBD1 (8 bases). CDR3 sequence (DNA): TGCGCCAGCAGCCGATTGACAGGGGAGGGTAGGGATACGCAGTATTTT. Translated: CASSRLTGEGRDTQYF.